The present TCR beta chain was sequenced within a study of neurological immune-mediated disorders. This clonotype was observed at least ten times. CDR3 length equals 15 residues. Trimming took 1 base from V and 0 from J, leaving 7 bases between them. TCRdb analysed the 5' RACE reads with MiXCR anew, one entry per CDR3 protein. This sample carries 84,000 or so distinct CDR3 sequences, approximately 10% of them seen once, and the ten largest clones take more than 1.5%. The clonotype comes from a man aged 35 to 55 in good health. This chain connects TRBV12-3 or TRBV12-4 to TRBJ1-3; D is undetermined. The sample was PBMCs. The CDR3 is CASSLDGSSGNTIYF. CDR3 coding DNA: TGTGCCAGCAGTTTAGATGGAAGCTCTGGAAACACCATATATTTT.